The clone carrying this T cell receptor beta chain has only a few counts. Primers included in the PCR were 60 Vbeta and 13 Jbeta primers. TCRdb keeps only in-frame clones here, not all; method: immunoSEQ multiplex PCR. The table shows about 97,000 clones, with roughly 60% occurring only once. The record originates from a study of cytomegalovirus exposure and HLA in healthy donors. The TCR originated in a human donor in good health. Specimen: PBMCs.

This CDR3 is CASSLGVSETQYF. The CDR3 DNA sequence: TGTGCCAGCAGCCTAGGAGTATCCGAGACCCAGTACTTC. The chain recombines TRBV7-3 with TRBJ2-5; D call uncertain. The CDR3 is 13 amino acids. Trimming removed 5 bases at V and 5 bases at J, with 12 bases between. Germline-derived CDR1 and CDR2 are SGHTA and FQGTGA.